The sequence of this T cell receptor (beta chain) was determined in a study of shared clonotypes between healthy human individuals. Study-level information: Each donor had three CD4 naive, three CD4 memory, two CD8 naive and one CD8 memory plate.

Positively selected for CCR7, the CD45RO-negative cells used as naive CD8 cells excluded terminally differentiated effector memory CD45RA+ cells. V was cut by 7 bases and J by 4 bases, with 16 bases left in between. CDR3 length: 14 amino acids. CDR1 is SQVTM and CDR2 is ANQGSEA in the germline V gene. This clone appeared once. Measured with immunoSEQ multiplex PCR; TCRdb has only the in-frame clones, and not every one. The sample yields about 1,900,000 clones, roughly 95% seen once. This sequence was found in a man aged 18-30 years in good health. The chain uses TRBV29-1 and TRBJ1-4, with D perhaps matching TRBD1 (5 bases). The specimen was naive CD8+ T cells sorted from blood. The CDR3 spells CSARRGGVNEKLFF. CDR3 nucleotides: TGCAGCGCCCGTCGTGGGGGAGTTAATGAAAAACTGTTTTTT.